The rows below give T cell receptor beta chains drawn from one sample of a study of identical twins. TCRdb called the 5' RACE reads again in MiXCR, with one record for every CDR3 protein. The profile shows about 790,000 distinct CDR3 sequences, 15% to 20% of them singletons. The sample was also linked to a second study, of T cells expressing NK-cell markers.

The sample was PBMCs. All receptors come from a young woman in good health. Both conserved end residues are part of each CDR3. D genes are given only for firm matches. Size is omitted from some rows. Given values are once, few, many or a class for expanded clones.

v_gene	j_gene	d_gene	abundance	CDR3nt	CDR3aa
TRBV12-5	TRBJ1-2	NA	NA	TGTGCTAGTGGTCCTCAGGGGTTCTATGGCTACACCTTC	CASGPQGFYGYTF
TRBV5-1	TRBJ2-1	TRBD1	few	TGCGCCAGCAGCTTCCCAGACAGGGGAAGGAATGAGCAGTTCTTC	CASSFPDRGRNEQFF
TRBV24-1	TRBJ2-1	NA	NA	TGTGCCACCAGTGATAAGCCGGGACGGCACTACAATGAGCAGTTCTTC	CATSDKPGRHYNEQFF
TRBV20-1	TRBJ2-6	NA	few	TGCAGTGCACCCCAGAGCTCCTCTGGGGCCAACGTCCTGACTTTC	CSAPQSSSGANVLTF
TRBV20-1	TRBJ2-3	NA	NA	TGCAGTGCAGGGAAGACAGTTACTAGCACAGATACGCAGTATTTT	CSAGKTVTSTDTQYF
TRBV2	TRBJ1-1	NA	few	TGTGCCAGCAGTGAAGAGCAAATAGCTTTCTTT	CASSEEQIAFF
TRBV30	TRBJ2-2	NA	many	TGTGCCTGGAGAGTGGCGGGACTCAAGAACACCGGGGAGCTGTTTTTT	CAWRVAGLKNTGELFF
TRBV11-1	TRBJ2-2	TRBD2	many	TGTGCCAGCAGACCCCCGCGTAGCGGGGGGGCGGGCACCGGGGAGCTGTTTTTT	CASRPPRSGGAGTGELFF
TRBV5-1	TRBJ2-1	NA	NA	TGCGCCAGCAGCTTGGTACCGGTAGGTTCCCCCTACAATGAGCAGTTCTTC	CASSLVPVGSPYNEQFF
TRBV29-1	TRBJ2-1	TRBD1	few	TGCAGCGTCTCAACCTGGACAGGGGTTTCTGGTGAGCAGTTCTTC	CSVSTWTGVSGEQFF
TRBV5-6	TRBJ2-2	TRBD1	few	TGTGCCAGCAGCTTTGATTGGACAGGTACCGGGGAGCTGTTTTTT	CASSFDWTGTGELFF
TRBV7-9	TRBJ1-2	NA	NA	TGTGCCAGCAGCTTAGAGAGGGGTGGCTACACCTTC	CASSLERGGYTF
TRBV7-2	TRBJ2-7	NA	many	TGTGCCAGCAGCTTAGGGTTGGGGTCGAATATCGCCTACGAGCAGTACTTC	CASSLGLGSNIAYEQYF
TRBV9	TRBJ1-1	TRBD1	few	TGTGCCAGCAGCCCCCCCGGACAGGGCCAAAACACTGAAGCTTTCTTT	CASSPPGQGQNTEAFF
TRBV5-1	TRBJ2-7	NA	few	TGCGTCAGCAGAAAATCACAGGGAACGGGGTACGAGCAGTACTTC	CVSRKSQGTGYEQYF
TRBV5-1	TRBJ1-3	TRBD1	NA	TGCGCCAGCAGCTCCTCCGGGACAGCCAGAAACACCATATATTTT	CASSSSGTARNTIYF
TRBV6-1	TRBJ2-5	TRBD1	few	TGTGCCAGCAGACCTTCCGGGACAGGGAATAAAGAGACCCAGTACTTC	CASRPSGTGNKETQYF
TRBV9	TRBJ2-3	NA	few	TGTGCCAGCAGCGTAGCTCGGAGCCGCACAGATACGCAGTATTTT	CASSVARSRTDTQYF
TRBV11-2	TRBJ2-5	NA	few	TGTGCCAGCAGCTTATTTTCGGGGGGCTTGGAGACCCAGTACTTC	CASSLFSGGLETQYF
TRBV20-1	TRBJ2-7	TRBD2	NA	TGCAGTGCTCCTCGGACTAGCGGGAAGTTCTACGAGCAGTACTTC	CSAPRTSGKFYEQYF
TRBV5-1	TRBJ2-7	TRBD2	few	TGCGCCAGCAGCGTCGGGACTAGCGCCTACGAGCAGTACTTC	CASSVGTSAYEQYF
TRBV29-1	TRBJ2-2	NA	NA	TGCAGCGTTGCGAGAATCACCGGGGAGCTGTTTTTT	CSVARITGELFF
TRBV30	TRBJ2-1	NA	few	TGTGCCTGGAGTGTTGGGGGCCCCAATGAGCAGTTCTTC	CAWSVGGPNEQFF
TRBV25-1	TRBJ2-1	NA	few	TGTGCCAGCAGTGAGAGGCATTACGGGACCATCCTCTCCTACAATGAGCAGTTCTTC	CASSERHYGTILSYNEQFF
TRBV20-1	TRBJ2-2	NA	NA	TGCAGTGCTAGAGATCTCTCCGGGCTAAACACCGGGGAGCTGTTTTTT	CSARDLSGLNTGELFF
TRBV6-1	TRBJ1-3	NA	NA	TGTGCCAGCAGCCGAGGGACACCCGGGAACACCATATATTTT	CASSRGTPGNTIYF
TRBV5-1	TRBJ1-1	NA	few	TGCGCCAGCAGCTTCAGTCACAGAGAGTTGAACACTGAAGCTTTCTTT	CASSFSHRELNTEAFF
TRBV5-1	TRBJ2-7	NA	few	TGCGCCAGCAGATTAAAGATATCGATTCCGGGGGTGCACTACGAGCAGTACTTC	CASRLKISIPGVHYEQYF
TRBV12-3/TRBV12-4	TRBJ2-3	NA	few	TGTGCCAGCACCCTCGGGAGTACAGATACGCAGTATTTT	CASTLGSTDTQYF
TRBV20-1	TRBJ2-4	NA	NA	TGCAGTGCTATCAGTCCAGCCAAAAACATTCAGTACTTC	CSAISPAKNIQYF
TRBV5-5	TRBJ2-7	TRBD2	NA	TGTGCCAGCAGCCTTCAGGCTAGCGGGGCCCCAATAAAGCAGTACTTC	CASSLQASGAPIKQYF
TRBV20-1	TRBJ2-3	NA	NA	TGCAGTGCTCTCCGGGACTGGGGGCCAGATACGCAGTATTTT	CSALRDWGPDTQYF
TRBV10-3	TRBJ2-1	TRBD1	many	TGTGCCATCGCGAGGGGGACAGGGGTTTTCAATGAGCAGTTCTTC	CAIARGTGVFNEQFF
TRBV4-3	TRBJ2-7	NA	NA	TGCGCCAGCAGCCAAGTCCACTTCGGGACTGCACACTACGAGCAGTACTTC	CASSQVHFGTAHYEQYF
TRBV6-2/TRBV6-3	TRBJ2-5	NA	NA	TGTGCCAGCAGTTATAGATCAGAGACCCAGTACTTC	CASSYRSETQYF
TRBV6-5	TRBJ2-1	TRBD2	NA	TGTGCCAGCAGTTACTGGGGACTAGCGGGAGCGGGCAATGAGCAGTTCTTC	CASSYWGLAGAGNEQFF
TRBV4-3	TRBJ2-1	TRBD1	few	TGCGCCAGCAGCCAAGGCCCGGGACAGACGTATGAGCAGTTCTTC	CASSQGPGQTYEQFF
TRBV20-1	TRBJ2-5	NA	NA	TGCAGTGCGAATGGGGGGGCGGAGGGGTACCAAGAGACCCAGTACTTC	CSANGGAEGYQETQYF
TRBV10-1	TRBJ1-5	NA	once	TGCGCCAGCAGTGACACGGACAGAAATCAGCCCCAGCATTTT	CASSDTDRNQPQHF
TRBV7-2	TRBJ1-1	NA	NA	TGTGCCAGCAGCTCGGGACGGGGGGATGAAGCTTTCTTT	CASSSGRGDEAFF
TRBV14	TRBJ2-3	TRBD2	NA	TGTGCCAGCAGCCGCCTCGGGACTAGCGTCACAGATACGCAGTATTTT	CASSRLGTSVTDTQYF
TRBV29-1	TRBJ1-2	TRBD1	few	TGCAGCGTTTTAGGGGGCTACGAGTTTGGCTACACCTTC	CSVLGGYEFGYTF
TRBV5-1	TRBJ2-3	NA	few	TGCGCCAGCAGCTTGGTCGGGACCACAGATACGCAGTATTTT	CASSLVGTTDTQYF
TRBV2	TRBJ2-5	TRBD1	few	TGTGCCAGCAGCGGAACAGGGGAAGAGACCCAGTACTTC	CASSGTGEETQYF
TRBV9	TRBJ1-3	NA	NA	TGTGCCAGCAGCGTGACTGGAAACACCATATATTTT	CASSVTGNTIYF
TRBV12-3/TRBV12-4	TRBJ1-2	NA	NA	TGTGCCAGCAGCCTGGGGGGGTATAGCTATGGCTACACCTTC	CASSLGGYSYGYTF
TRBV12-3/TRBV12-4	TRBJ2-3	NA	few	TGTGCCAGCAGTTTAAGGTGGGGCACAGATACGCAGTATTTT	CASSLRWGTDTQYF